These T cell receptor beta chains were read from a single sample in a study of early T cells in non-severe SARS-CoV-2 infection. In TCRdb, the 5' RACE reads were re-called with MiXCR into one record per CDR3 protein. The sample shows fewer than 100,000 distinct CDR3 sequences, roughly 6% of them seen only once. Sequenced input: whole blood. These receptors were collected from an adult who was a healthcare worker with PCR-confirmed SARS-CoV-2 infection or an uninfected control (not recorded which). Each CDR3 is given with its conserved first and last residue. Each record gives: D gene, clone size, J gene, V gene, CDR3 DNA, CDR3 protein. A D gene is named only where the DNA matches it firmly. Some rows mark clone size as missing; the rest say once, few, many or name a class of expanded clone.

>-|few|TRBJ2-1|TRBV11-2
TGTGCCAGCAGCTTACTGGGTCTAGTCGCGGATGAGCAGTTCTTC
CASSLLGLVADEQFF
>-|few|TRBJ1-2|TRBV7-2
TGTGCCAGCAGCCCGAAGAATGGCTACACCTTC
CASSPKNGYTF
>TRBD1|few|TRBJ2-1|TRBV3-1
TGTGCCAGCAGTCGGTCCCGGGACAGGGACAATGAGCAGTTCTTC
CASSRSRDRDNEQFF
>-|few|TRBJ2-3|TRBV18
TGTGCCAGCTCACCACGGAATGGGCGAGGGATTGGAGATACGCAGTATTTT
CASSPRNGRGIGDTQYF
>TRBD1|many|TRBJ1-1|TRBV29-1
TGCAGCGTTGCTCGCAGGGGGAAAGATGAAGCTTTCTTT
CSVARRGKDEAFF
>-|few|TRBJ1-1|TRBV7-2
TGTGCCAGCAGCTTAGGGGCAGGACCCATGAACACTGAAGCTTTCTTT
CASSLGAGPMNTEAFF
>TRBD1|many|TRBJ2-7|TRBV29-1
TGCAGCGTTGAAGTTGGGACAGTCTCCTACGAGCAGTACTTC
CSVEVGTVSYEQYF
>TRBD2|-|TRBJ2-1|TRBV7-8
TGTGCCAGCAGCCAGCAACATAGCGGGGCCAGCTCCTACAATGAGCAGTTCTTC
CASSQQHSGASSYNEQFF
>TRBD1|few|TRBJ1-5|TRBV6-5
TGTGCCAGCTCTTCGGGACAGGGTAACAATCAGCCCCAGCATTTT
CASSSGQGNNQPQHF
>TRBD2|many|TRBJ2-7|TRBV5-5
TGTGCCAGCAGCGCAAATAGCGGGGTCTACGAGCAGTACTTC
CASSANSGVYEQYF
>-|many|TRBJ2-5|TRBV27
TGTGCCAGCAGTTTACGACAGCAAGAGACCCAGTACTTC
CASSLRQQETQYF
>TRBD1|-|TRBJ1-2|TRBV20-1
TGCAGTGCGCAGACGACAGGGGCCTTTGGCTACACCTTC
CSAQTTGAFGYTF
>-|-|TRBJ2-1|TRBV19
TGTGCCAGTCAACAGAAATACAATGAGCAGTTCTTC
CASQQKYNEQFF
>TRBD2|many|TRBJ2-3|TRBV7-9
TGTGCCAGCAGCCGGACGGTGGGCGGGAGTGGTGCAGATACGCAGTATTTT
CASSRTVGGSGADTQYF
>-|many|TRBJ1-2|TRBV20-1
TGCAGTGCTAGAGGGACAAGGGTCGACTATGGCTACACCTTC
CSARGTRVDYGYTF
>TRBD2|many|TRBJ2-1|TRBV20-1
TGCAGTGCCCGCGGGACTACACCTAATGAGCAGTTCTTC
CSARGTTPNEQFF
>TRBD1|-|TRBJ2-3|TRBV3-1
TGTGCCAGCAGGCGAGGGACAGATGTAGTAAATACGCAGTATTTT
CASRRGTDVVNTQYF
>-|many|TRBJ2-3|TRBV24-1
TGTGCCACCTCTTTCAAAGATACGCAGTATTTT
CATSFKDTQYF
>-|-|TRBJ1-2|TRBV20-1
TGCAGTGCTAGGAAACAGGGAAACTATGGCTACACCTTC
CSARKQGNYGYTF
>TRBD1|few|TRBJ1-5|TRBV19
TGTGCCAGGGACCACAGGGGGCAGAGCAATCAGCCCCAGCATTTT
CARDHRGQSNQPQHF
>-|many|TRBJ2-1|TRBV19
TGTGCCAGTAGTATAGAGGGGGAGACTGAGCAGTTCTTC
CASSIEGETEQFF
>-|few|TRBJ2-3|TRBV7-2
TGTGCCAGCAGCTTAGGTTTTACGGACGTAACAGATACGCAGTATTTT
CASSLGFTDVTDTQYF
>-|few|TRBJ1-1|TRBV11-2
TGTGCCAGCAGCTTAGTTTCCGCGCAGTACACTGAAGCTTTCTTT
CASSLVSAQYTEAFF
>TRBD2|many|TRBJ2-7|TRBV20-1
TGCAGTGCTAGTCGCAGCGGGAGGATCCACGAGCAGTACTTC
CSASRSGRIHEQYF
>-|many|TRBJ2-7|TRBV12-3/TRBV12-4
TGTGCCAGCAGCCTTAACTGGCCGGTCTACGAGCAGTACTTC
CASSLNWPVYEQYF
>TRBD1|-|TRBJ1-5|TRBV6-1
TGTGCCAGCAGAGATATGGACAGGGGATATCAGCCCCAGCATTTT
CASRDMDRGYQPQHF
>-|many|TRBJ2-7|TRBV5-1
TGCGCCAGCAGCTGGGACGGAGGAGAAGACGAGCAGTACTTC
CASSWDGGEDEQYF
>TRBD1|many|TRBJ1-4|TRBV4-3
TGCGCCAGCAGCCAAGTTGGGGGGGACAGGAATGAAAAACTGTTTTTT
CASSQVGGDRNEKLFF
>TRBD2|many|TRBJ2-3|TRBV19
TGTGCCAGTAGTAGGAAGGTCCCGGGACTAGCGGGAGTTGGCACAGATACGCAGTATTTT
CASSRKVPGLAGVGTDTQYF